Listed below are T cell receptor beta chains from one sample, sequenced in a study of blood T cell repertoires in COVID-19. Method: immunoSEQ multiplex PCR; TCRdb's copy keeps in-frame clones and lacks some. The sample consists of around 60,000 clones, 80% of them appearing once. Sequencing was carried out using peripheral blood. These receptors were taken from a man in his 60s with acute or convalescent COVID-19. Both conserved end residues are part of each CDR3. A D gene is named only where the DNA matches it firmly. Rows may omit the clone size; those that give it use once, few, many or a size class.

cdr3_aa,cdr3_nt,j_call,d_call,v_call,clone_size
CASSRRTSGGAYEQYF,TGTGCCAGCAGCCGAAGGACTAGCGGGGGAGCCTACGAGCAGTACTTC,TRBJ2-7,TRBD2,TRBV7-6,few
CASSLRETEAFF,TGTGCCAGCAGCTTAAGAGAAACTGAAGCTTTCTTT,TRBJ1-1,.,TRBV7-9,once
CASSSQPGEQYF,TGTGCCAGCAGTTCGCAACCCGGCGAGCAGTACTTC,TRBJ2-7,.,TRBV28,.
CASSPLGTGSHEQYF,TGTGCCAGCAGCCCATTAGGGACAGGGAGTCACGAGCAGTACTTC,TRBJ2-7,TRBD1,TRBV5-6,.
CSVSLGQGYGYTF,TGCAGCGTAAGTCTGGGACAGGGATACGGCTACACCTTC,TRBJ1-2,TRBD1,TRBV29-1,.
CASSEVVGSGYTF,TGTGCCAGCAGTGAAGTGGTCGGGAGTGGCTACACCTTC,TRBJ1-2,.,TRBV6-1,.
CASSLKPGLAGGEQFF,TGTGCCAGCAGCCTTAAACCGGGACTAGCGGGGGGAGAGCAGTTCTTC,TRBJ2-1,TRBD2,TRBV7-9,.
CASSPGWVRETQYF,TGTGCCAGCAGCCCCGGGTGGGTACGAGAGACCCAGTACTTC,TRBJ2-5,.,TRBV7-2,.
CASSADRGTDTQYF,TGTGCCAGCAGCGCGGACAGGGGGACAGATACGCAGTATTTT,TRBJ2-3,TRBD1,TRBV5-4,.
CASSFYRGDNEKLFF,TGTGCCAGCAGTTTTTACAGGGGGGATAATGAAAAACTGTTTTTT,TRBJ1-4,TRBD1,TRBV7-9,.
CASSLELAAAQETQYF,TGTGCCAGCAGCTTAGAGTTAGCAGCGGCCCAGGAGACCCAGTACTTC,TRBJ2-5,.,TRBV11-2,.
CASSLSHAPDEQYF,TGTGCCAGCAGCTTGAGTCACGCGCCCGACGAGCAGTACTTC,TRBJ2-7,.,TRBV11-2,once
CASSFFKNTEAFF,TGTGCCAGCAGTTTCTTTAAGAACACTGAAGCTTTCTTT,TRBJ1-1,.,TRBV27,once
CATPDSMNTEAFF,TGCGCCACCCCAGACAGTATGAACACTGAAGCTTTCTTT,TRBJ1-1,.,TRBV10-1,.
CASSVGGKNTGELFF,TGTGCCAGCAGCGTAGGGGGCAAGAACACCGGGGAGCTGTTTTTT,TRBJ2-2,.,TRBV9,once
CASRLTSGSHEQYF,TGTGCCAGCAGGCTAACTAGCGGATCCCACGAGCAGTACTTC,TRBJ2-7,TRBD2,TRBV3-1/TRBV3-2,.
CASREGTGGGSPLHF,TGTGCCAGCAGAGAAGGGACAGGGGGCGGATCACCCCTCCACTTT,TRBJ1-6,TRBD1,TRBV9,few
CSVGQGVDGYTF,TGCAGCGTGGGACAGGGGGTCGATGGCTACACCTTC,TRBJ1-2,TRBD1,TRBV29-1,once
CASSWVGQAYEQYF,TGTGCCAGCAGCTGGGTCGGACAGGCCTACGAGCAGTACTTC,TRBJ2-7,TRBD1,TRBV7-9,.
CASSSGGAVYYEQFF,TGTGCCAGCAGTTCCGGGGGGGCCGTCTATTATGAGCAGTTCTTC,TRBJ2-1,TRBD2,TRBV28,.